This T cell receptor (beta chain) was documented in a study of blood T cell repertoires in COVID-19. Data came from immunoSEQ multiplex PCR; TCRdb stores just in-frame clones and leaves some out. Here the sample spans over 200,000 clones, roughly 88% being singletons. The sequenced sample consisted of peripheral blood. The origin of this receptor is a man between 40 and 49 years old with acute or convalescent COVID-19.

CDR3 sequence reads: CATSDLTGGSSPLHF. CDR3 DNA: TGTGCCACCAGTGACTTGACAGGGGGGAGTTCACCCCTCCACTTT. J is TRBJ1-6 and V is TRBV24-1; 9 bases line up with TRBD1. In germline, CDR1 is KGHDR, CDR2 SFDVKD. V gave up 4 bases and J gave up 9 bases; unmatched junction bases: 6. The CDR3 extends over 15 amino acids.